These T cell receptor beta chains were read from a single sample in a study of blood T cell repertoires in COVID-19. Libraries were prepared by immunoSEQ multiplex PCR; TCRdb keeps only in-frame clonotypes and omits some of them. The table lists approximately 300,000 clones, 75% to 90% of them singletons. The sample comprised peripheral blood. The receptors originated from a man aged 25-45 years with acute or convalescent COVID-19. Each CDR3 is given with its conserved first and last residue. A D gene is named only where the DNA matches it firmly. The size entry is marked missing in some rows and otherwise reads once, few, many or a size class.

j_call	clone_size	d_call	v_call	cdr3_nt	cdr3_aa
TRBJ2-5	NA	TRBD2	TRBV5-4	TGTGCCAGCGGGGGACTAGCGGACCAAGAGACCCAGTACTTC	CASGGLADQETQYF
TRBJ1-5	NA	NA	TRBV29-1	TGCAGCGCAACATTTCTTGGCAATCAGCCCCAGCATTTT	CSATFLGNQPQHF
TRBJ2-7	once	NA	TRBV5-6	TGTGCCAGCAGCTTGGCCGGTTTAGCCGCCTCCTACGAGCAGTACTTC	CASSLAGLAASYEQYF
TRBJ1-1	few	NA	TRBV5-1	TGCGCCAGCAGCTCCATCCTAAACACTGAAGCTTTCTTT	CASSSILNTEAFF
TRBJ1-1	NA	TRBD1	TRBV5-6	TGTGCCAGCAGCTTACGGACAGGTCTTACTGAAGCTTTCTTT	CASSLRTGLTEAFF
TRBJ2-1	NA	TRBD2	TRBV7-9	TGTGCCAGCAGCTTAGGAGCTAGCGGGAGTTCGGGTGAGCAGTTCTTC	CASSLGASGSSGEQFF
TRBJ2-2	NA	NA	TRBV7-9	TGTGCCAGCAGCCCCCCCTCCGCGGGGCAAGCTACCGGGGAGCTGTTTTTT	CASSPPSAGQATGELFF
TRBJ2-1	NA	TRBD2	TRBV18	TGTGCCAGCTCCCTCGGACTAGTTCGGAACAATGAGCAGTTCTTC	CASSLGLVRNNEQFF
TRBJ1-1	NA	NA	TRBV6-1	TGTGCCAGCAGTGAAGTGGTGAGCGCTGAAGCTTTCTTT	CASSEVVSAEAFF
TRBJ2-4	NA	NA	TRBV19	TGTGCCAGTAGTATAGGGCCTAGCCGCCTATCGGCCAAAAACATTCAGTACTTC	CASSIGPSRLSAKNIQYF
TRBJ1-1	NA	NA	TRBV27	TGTGCCAGTTCTGAGGTCGGGGGACGGACTGAAGCTTTCTTT	CASSEVGGRTEAFF
TRBJ2-5	once	TRBD2	TRBV5-6	TGTGCCAGCAGGCAAGGACTAGCGGACAGATTAGGAGAGACCCAGTACTTC	CASRQGLADRLGETQYF
TRBJ1-4	NA	NA	TRBV27	TGTGCCAGCAGTTCCAGGGTTAATGAAAAACTGTTTTTT	CASSSRVNEKLFF
TRBJ2-7	NA	NA	TRBV19	TGTGCCAGTAGTATAAGGCGGGGGCCCTCCTACGAGCAGTACTTC	CASSIRRGPSYEQYF
TRBJ1-1	NA	NA	TRBV28	TGTGCCAGCAGTTTAGCAGGGGTATACACTGAAGCTTTCTTT	CASSLAGVYTEAFF
TRBJ1-2	NA	NA	TRBV6-1	TGTGCCAGCAGCGAAGACAGCCTTTATGGCTACACCTTC	CASSEDSLYGYTF
TRBJ2-7	few	TRBD1	TRBV25-1	TGTGCCAGCAGACCCAACAGGGGCCAGGGCCCCTACGAGCAGTACTTC	CASRPNRGQGPYEQYF
TRBJ2-1	NA	NA	TRBV3-1/TRBV3-2	TGTGCCAGCAGCCATAGACAGTTCTCCTACAATGAGCAGTTCTTC	CASSHRQFSYNEQFF
TRBJ2-2	NA	TRBD1	TRBV5-1	TGCGCCAGCAGCCGGGACCCGGGACAGGCGACCGGGGAGCTGTTTTTT	CASSRDPGQATGELFF
TRBJ2-7	few	TRBD2	TRBV6-5	TGTGCCAGCACTCAATATGCTAGCGGATCATACGAGCAGTACTTC	CASTQYASGSYEQYF
TRBJ1-2	NA	NA	TRBV9	TGTGCCAGCAGCGTAGGCCGGGGGGGCGAAAGCGTAAGTCGTGGCTACACCTTC	CASSVGRGGESVSRGYTF
TRBJ2-7	NA	NA	TRBV6-5	TGTGCCAGCAGGGGCGGGGCGGGGAGCTCCTACGAGCAGTACTTC	CASRGGAGSSYEQYF
TRBJ2-1	NA	NA	TRBV7-9	TGTGCCAGCAGCTTTACAGCCAGGGTCTACAATGAGCAGTTCTTC	CASSFTARVYNEQFF
TRBJ2-5	NA	NA	TRBV27	TGTGCCAGCAGTTCCGGACAGCAAGAGACCCAGTACTTC	CASSSGQQETQYF
TRBJ1-1	few	TRBD1	TRBV18	TGTGCCAGCTCACCAGACAGGGTAGAAGCTTTCTTT	CASSPDRVEAFF
TRBJ1-1	NA	NA	TRBV4-1	TGCGCCAGCAGCCACCAGACGGGGATGAACACTGAAGCTTTCTTT	CASSHQTGMNTEAFF
TRBJ1-1	NA	NA	TRBV5-1	TGCGCCAGCAGCTCGGACAGAGGCGGGACTGAAGCTTTCTTT	CASSSDRGGTEAFF
TRBJ1-6	NA	NA	TRBV2	TGTGCCACTAAAGGGACACAAGGATGGAATTCACCCCTCCACTTT	CATKGTQGWNSPLHF
TRBJ2-1	NA	TRBD2	TRBV6-7	TGTGCCAGCAGTTACTCCGGGACTAGCGGGGGATACAATGAGCAGTTCTTC	CASSYSGTSGGYNEQFF
TRBJ1-6	NA	NA	TRBV27	TGTGCCAGCAGCTCAATAGGGATCCGGGGTAATTCACCCCTCCACTTT	CASSSIGIRGNSPLHF
TRBJ1-2	NA	NA	TRBV18	TGTGCCAGCTCACCGAGCGGGGGAGCGTATGGCTACACCTTC	CASSPSGGAYGYTF